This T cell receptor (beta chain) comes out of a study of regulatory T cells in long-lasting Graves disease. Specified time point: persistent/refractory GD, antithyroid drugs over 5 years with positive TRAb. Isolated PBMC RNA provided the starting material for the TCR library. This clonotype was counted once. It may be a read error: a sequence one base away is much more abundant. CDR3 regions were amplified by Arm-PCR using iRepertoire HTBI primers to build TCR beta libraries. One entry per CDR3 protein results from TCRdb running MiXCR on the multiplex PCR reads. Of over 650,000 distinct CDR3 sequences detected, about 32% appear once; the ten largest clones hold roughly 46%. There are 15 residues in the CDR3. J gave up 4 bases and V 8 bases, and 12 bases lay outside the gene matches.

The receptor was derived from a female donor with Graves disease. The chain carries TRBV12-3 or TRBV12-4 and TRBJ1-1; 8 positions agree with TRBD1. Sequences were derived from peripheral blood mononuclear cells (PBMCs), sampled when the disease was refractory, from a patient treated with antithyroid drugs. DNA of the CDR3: TGTGCCAGCGGTCCCCAGGCAGGGGGCACCACTGAAGCTTTCTTT. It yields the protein CASGPQAGGTTEAFF.